This T cell receptor (beta chain) was recovered during a study of blood T cell repertoires in COVID-19. About the study: The study drew acute and convalescent COVID-19 samples from the United States, Italy and Spain. The cDNA or gDNA used as material had been derived from T cells, B-cell-depleted T cells, or PBMCs.

Germline CDR1 reads KGHDR; CDR2 reads SFDVKD. CDR3 length: 14 amino acids. V lost 4 bases to trimming and J lost 1 base, with 9 bases between them. The table came from immunoSEQ multiplex PCR; TCRdb's copy has only in-frame clones and leaves some out. The profile covers about 220,000 clones, with roughly 90% appearing a single time and 3% to 4.5% taken by the ten largest. This clone has just one count. Membership in each cohort depended on participant-reported clinical history. V and J are TRBV24-1 and TRBJ1-1; D not certain. The receptor was isolated from a woman in her thirties or forties with acute COVID-19. Sequenced material: PBMCs or T cells enriched from blood (not recorded which). CDR3 coding DNA: TGTGCCACCAGTGAGATCTCGGGGAACACTGAAGCTTTCTTT. It is translated as CATSEISGNTEAFF.